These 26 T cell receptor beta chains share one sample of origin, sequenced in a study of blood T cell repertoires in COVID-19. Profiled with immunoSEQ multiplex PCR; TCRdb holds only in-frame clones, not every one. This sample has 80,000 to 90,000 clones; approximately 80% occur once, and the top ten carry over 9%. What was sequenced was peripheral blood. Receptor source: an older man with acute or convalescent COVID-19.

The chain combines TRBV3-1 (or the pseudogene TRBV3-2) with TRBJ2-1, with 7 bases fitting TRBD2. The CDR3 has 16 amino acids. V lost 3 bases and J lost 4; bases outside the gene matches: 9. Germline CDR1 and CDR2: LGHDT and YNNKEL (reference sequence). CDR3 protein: CASSQWTGGTYNEQFF. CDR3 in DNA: TGTGCCAGCAGCCAGTGGACGGGGGGAACATACAATGAGCAGTTCTTC.

The CDR3 region has the DNA TGTGCCAGCTCCGACAGGGGGTCTGGCTACACCTTC. This translates into CASSDRGSGYTF. This sequence joins TRBV18 and TRBJ1-2, with TRBD1 identical over 9 bases. Unmatched junction bases numbered 3, after V lost 6 bases and J lost 7 bases. Germline CDR1 reads KGHSH; CDR2 reads LQKENI. The CDR3 runs to 12 residues.

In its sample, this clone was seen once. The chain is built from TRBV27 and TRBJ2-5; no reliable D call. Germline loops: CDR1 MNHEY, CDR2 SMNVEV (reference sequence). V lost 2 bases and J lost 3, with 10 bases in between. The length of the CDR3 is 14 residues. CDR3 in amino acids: CASSLGPAEETQYF. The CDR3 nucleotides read TGTGCCAGCAGTTTAGGGCCAGCAGAAGAGACCCAGTACTTC.

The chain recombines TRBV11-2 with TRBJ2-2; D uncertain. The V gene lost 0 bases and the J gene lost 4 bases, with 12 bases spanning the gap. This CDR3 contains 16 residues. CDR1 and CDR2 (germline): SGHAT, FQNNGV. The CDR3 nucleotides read TGTGCCAGCAGCTTAGAGGTGGGCAGCTTCACCGGGGAGCTGTTTTTT. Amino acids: CASSLEVGSFTGELFF.

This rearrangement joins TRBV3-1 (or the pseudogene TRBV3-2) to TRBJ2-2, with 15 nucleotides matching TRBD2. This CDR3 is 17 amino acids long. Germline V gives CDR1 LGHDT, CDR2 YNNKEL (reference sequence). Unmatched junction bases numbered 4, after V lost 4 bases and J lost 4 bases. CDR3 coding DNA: TGTGCCAGCAGCCTCGGGACTAGCGGGGGGCCCACCGGGGAGCTGTTTTTT. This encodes CASSLGTSGGPTGELFF.

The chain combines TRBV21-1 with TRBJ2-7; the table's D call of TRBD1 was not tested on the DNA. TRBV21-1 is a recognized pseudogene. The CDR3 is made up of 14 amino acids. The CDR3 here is CASSDNDRPYEQYV. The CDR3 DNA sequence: TGTGCCAGCAGCGATAACGACAGACCCTACGAGCAGTACGTC.

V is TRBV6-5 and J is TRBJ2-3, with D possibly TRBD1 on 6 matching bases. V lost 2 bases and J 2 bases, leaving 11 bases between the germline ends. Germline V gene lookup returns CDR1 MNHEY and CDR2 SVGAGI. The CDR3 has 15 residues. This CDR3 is CASSYQWTDTDTQYF. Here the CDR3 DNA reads TGTGCCAGCAGTTACCAATGGACAGACACAGATACGCAGTATTTT.

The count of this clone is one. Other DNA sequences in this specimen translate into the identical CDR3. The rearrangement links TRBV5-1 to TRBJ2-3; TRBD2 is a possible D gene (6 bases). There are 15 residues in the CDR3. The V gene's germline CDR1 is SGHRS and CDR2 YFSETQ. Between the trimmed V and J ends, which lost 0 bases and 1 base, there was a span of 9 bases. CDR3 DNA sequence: TGCGCCAGCAGCTTGGGGGGGACTGGCACAGATACGCAGTATTTT. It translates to CASSLGGTGTDTQYF.

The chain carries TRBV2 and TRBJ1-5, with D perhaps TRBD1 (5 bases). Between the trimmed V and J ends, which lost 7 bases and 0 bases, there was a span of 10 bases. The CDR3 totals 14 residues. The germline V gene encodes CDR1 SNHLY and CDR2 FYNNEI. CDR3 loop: CASKQGISNQPQHF. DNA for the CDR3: TGTGCCAGCAAGCAGGGAATTAGCAATCAGCCCCAGCATTTT.

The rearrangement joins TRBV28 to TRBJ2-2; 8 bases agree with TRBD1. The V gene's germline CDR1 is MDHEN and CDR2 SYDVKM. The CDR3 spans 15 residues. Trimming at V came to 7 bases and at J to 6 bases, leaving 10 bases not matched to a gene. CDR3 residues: CASTQGAIFAGELFF. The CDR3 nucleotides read TGTGCCAGCACGCAGGGGGCTATTTTCGCCGGGGAGCTGTTTTTT.

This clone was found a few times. CDR3: CASSLTGTGGYNEQFF. The CDR3 nucleotides read TGTGCCAGCAGCCTTACCGGGACAGGGGGATACAATGAGCAGTTCTTC. The chain uses TRBV11-1 and TRBJ2-1; 11 bases map to TRBD1. Per the germline V gene, CDR1 is SGHAT and CDR2 is FQDESV (reference sequence). After removal of 5 bases from V and 4 bases from J, the junction contained 7 bases not matched to a gene. This CDR3 region has 16 residues.

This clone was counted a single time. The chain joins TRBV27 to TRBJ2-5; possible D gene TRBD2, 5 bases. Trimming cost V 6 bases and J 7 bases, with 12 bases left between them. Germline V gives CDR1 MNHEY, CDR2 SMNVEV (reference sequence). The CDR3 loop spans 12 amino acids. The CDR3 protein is CASSPPRGTQYF. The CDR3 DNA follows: TGTGCCAGCAGCCCCCCCCGGGGGACCCAGTACTTC.

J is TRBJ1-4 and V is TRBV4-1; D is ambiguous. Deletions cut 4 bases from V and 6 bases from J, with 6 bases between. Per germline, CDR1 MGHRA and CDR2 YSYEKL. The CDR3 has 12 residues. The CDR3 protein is CASSLRDEKLFF. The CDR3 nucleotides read TGCGCCAGCAGCCTCCGCGATGAAAAACTGTTTTTT.

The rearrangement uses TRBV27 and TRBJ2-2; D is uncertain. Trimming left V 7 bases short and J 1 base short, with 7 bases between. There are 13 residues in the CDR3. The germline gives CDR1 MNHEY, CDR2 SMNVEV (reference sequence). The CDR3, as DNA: TGTGCCAGCATACAGAGGAACACCGGGGAGCTGTTTTTT. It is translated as CASIQRNTGELFF.

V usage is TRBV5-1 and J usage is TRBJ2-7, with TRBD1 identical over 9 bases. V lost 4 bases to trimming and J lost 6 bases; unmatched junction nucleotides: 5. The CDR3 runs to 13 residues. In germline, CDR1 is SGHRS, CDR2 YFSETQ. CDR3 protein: CASSEQGAGEQYV. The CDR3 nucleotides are TGCGCCAGCAGCGAACAGGGGGCAGGCGAGCAGTACGTC.

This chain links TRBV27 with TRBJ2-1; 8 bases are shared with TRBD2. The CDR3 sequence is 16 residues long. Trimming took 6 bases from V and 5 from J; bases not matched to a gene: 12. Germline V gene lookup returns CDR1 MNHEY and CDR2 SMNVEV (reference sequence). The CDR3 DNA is TGTGCCAGCAGCTCCCCCTGGGGTAGCGGGGACAATGAGCAGTTCTTC. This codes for CASSSPWGSGDNEQFF.

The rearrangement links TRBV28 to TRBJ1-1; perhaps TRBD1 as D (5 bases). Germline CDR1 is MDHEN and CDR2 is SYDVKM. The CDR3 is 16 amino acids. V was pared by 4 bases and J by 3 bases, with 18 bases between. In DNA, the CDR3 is TGTGCCAGCAGTTCCGGGACTCGCGTAAAGGACACTGAAGCTTTCTTT. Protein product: CASSSGTRVKDTEAFF.

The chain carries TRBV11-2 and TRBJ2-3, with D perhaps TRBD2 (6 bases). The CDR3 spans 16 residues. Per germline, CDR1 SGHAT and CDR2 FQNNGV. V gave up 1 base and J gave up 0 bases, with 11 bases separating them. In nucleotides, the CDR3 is TGTGCCAGCAGCTTAGGGCGGGGAACTAGCACAGATACGCAGTATTTT. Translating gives CASSLGRGTSTDTQYF.

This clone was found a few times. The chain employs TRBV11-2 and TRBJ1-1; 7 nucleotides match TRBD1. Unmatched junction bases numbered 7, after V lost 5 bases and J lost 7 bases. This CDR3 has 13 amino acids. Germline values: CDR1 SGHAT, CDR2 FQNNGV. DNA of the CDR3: TGTGCCAGCAGCGGGACAGAACAGGGTGAAGCTTTCTTT. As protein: CASSGTEQGEAFF.

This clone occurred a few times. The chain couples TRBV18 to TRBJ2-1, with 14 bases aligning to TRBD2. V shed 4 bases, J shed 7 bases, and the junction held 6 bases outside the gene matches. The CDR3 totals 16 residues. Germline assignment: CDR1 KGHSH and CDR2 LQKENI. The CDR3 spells CASSLQWTSGGNEQFF. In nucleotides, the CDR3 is TGTGCCAGCTCACTTCAGTGGACTAGCGGGGGGAATGAGCAGTTCTTC.

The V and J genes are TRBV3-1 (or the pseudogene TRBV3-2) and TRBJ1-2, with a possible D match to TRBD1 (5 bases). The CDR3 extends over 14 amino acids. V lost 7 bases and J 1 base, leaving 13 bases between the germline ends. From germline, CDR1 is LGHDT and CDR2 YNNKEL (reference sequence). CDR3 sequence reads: CASNNGDSNYGYTF. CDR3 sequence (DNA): TGTGCCAGCAACAATGGAGACAGTAACTATGGCTACACCTTC.

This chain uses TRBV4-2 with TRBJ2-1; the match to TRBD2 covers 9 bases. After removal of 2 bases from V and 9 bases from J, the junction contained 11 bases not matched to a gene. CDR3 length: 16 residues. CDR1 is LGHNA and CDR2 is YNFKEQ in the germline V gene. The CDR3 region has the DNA TGTGCCAGCAGCCAACTAGTTAGCGGGGGTAGCGGTGAGCAGTTCTTC. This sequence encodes CASSQLVSGGSGEQFF.

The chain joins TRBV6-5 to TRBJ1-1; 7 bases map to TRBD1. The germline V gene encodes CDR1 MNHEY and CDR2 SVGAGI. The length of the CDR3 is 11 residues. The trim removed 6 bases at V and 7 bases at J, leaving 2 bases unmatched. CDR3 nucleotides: TGTGCCAGCAGGAGGGACAGTGAAGCTTTCTTT. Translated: CASRRDSEAFF.

The CDR3 DNA reads TGTGCCAGCAGTCTTCGACCAGGTGGTGAAAAACTGTTTTTT. This gives the protein CASSLRPGGEKLFF. The rearrangement joins TRBV7-2 to TRBJ1-4; D is unresolved. V was shortened by 6 bases and J by 7 bases, with 15 bases between the two germline ends. CDR3 length: 14 amino acids. Germline lookup yields CDR1 SGHTA and CDR2 FQGNSA.

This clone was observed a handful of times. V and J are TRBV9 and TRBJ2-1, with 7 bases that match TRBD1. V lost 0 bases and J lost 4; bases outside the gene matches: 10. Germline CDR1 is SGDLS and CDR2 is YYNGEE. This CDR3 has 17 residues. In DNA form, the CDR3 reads TGTGCCAGCAGCGTAGGCTCCGGGACAGACGCGTACAATGAGCAGTTCTTC. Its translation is CASSVGSGTDAYNEQFF.

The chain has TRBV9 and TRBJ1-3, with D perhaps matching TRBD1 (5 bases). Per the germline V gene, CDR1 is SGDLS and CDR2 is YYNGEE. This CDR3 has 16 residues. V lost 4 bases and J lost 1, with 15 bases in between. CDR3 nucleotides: TGTGCCAGCAGCACCGGGACTCGCACTTCTGGAAACACCATATATTTT. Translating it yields CASSTGTRTSGNTIYF.